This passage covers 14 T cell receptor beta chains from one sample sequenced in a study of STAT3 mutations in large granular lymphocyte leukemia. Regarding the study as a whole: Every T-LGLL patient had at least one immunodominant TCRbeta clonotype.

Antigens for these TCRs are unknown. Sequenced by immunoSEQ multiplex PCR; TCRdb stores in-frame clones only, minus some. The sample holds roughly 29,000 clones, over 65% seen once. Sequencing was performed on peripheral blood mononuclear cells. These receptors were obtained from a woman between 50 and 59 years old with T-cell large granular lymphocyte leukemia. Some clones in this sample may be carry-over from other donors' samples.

This chain's CDR3 is CASSPPDINEQYF. Written as DNA, the CDR3 is TGTGCCAGCAGCCCCCCTGACATTAACGAGCAGTACTTC. The chain recombines TRBV7-9 with TRBJ2-7; no clear D. The germline gives CDR1 SEHNR, CDR2 FQNEAQ (reference sequence). This CDR3 region has 13 residues. The V end lost 5 bases, the J end lost 5 bases, and 13 bases lay between the germline ends.

The CDR3 DNA sequence: TGTGCCAGCAGTTCCACAGGGGGCGCCTTGGGCTACACCTTC. Translated, it gives CASSSTGGALGYTF. This chain uses TRBV6-6 with TRBJ1-2; the match to TRBD1 covers 9 bases. The trim removed 4 bases at V and 8 bases at J, leaving 8 bases unmatched. The CDR3 runs 14 residues. Germline V gene lookup returns CDR1 MNHNY and CDR2 SVGAGI (reference sequence).

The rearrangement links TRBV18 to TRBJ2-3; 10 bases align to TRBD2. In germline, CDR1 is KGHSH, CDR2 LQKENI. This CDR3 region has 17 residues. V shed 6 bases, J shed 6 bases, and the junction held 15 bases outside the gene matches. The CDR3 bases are TGTGCCAGCTCTCCGGGACTAGCGCTCTTCACGATGGATACGCAGTATTTT. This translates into CASSPGLALFTMDTQYF.

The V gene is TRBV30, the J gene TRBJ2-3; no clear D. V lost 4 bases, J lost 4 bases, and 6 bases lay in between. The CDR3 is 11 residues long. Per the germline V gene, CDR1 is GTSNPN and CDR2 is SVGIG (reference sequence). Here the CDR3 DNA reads TGTGCCTGGAAAGGGTCAGATACGCAGTATTTT. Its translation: CAWKGSDTQYF.

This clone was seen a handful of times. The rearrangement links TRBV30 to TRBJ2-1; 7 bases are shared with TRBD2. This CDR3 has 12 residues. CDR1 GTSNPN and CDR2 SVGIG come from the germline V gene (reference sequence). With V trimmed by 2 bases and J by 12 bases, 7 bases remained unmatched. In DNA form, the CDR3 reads TGTGCCTGGAGTCCTACATCGGGGGGGCAGTTCTTC. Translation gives CAWSPTSGGQFF.

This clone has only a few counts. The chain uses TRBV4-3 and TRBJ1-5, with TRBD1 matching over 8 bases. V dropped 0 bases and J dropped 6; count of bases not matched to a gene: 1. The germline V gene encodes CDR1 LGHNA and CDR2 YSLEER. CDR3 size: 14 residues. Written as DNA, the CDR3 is TGCGCCAGCAGCCAAGACACAGGGGGTCAGCCCCAGCATTTT. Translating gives CASSQDTGGQPQHF.

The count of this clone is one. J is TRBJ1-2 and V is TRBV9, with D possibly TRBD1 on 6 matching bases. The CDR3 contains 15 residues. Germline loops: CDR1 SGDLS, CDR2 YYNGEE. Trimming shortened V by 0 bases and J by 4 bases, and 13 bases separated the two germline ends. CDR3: CASSVGHRATYGYTF. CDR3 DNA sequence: TGTGCCAGCAGCGTAGGCCACAGGGCGACCTATGGCTACACCTTC.

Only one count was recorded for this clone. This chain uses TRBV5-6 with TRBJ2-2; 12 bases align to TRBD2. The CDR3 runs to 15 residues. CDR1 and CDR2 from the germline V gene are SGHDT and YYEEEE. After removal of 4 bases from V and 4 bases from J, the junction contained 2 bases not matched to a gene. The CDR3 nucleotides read TGTGCCAGCAGCCCTAGCGGGAGGGCCACCGGGGAGCTGTTTTTT. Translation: CASSPSGRATGELFF.

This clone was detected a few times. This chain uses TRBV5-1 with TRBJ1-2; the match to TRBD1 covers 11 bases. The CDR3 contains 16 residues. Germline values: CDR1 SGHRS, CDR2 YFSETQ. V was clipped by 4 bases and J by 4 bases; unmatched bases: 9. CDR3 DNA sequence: TGCGCCAGCAGCAAAGGGACAGGGGGGACGTTCTATGGCTACACCTTC. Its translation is CASSKGTGGTFYGYTF.

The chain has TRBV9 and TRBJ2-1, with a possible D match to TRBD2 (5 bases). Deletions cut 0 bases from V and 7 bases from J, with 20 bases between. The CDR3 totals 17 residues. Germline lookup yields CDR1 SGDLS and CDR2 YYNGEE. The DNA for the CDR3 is TGTGCCAGCAGCGTAGGTCCGCAGCTCCACCGAGGGAATGAGCAGTTCTTC. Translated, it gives CASSVGPQLHRGNEQFF.

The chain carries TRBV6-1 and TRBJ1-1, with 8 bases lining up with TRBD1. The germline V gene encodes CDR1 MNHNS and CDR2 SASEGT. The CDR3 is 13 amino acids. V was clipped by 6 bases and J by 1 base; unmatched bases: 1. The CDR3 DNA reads TGTGCCAGCAGCGGACAGGGGAACACTGAAGCTTTCTTT. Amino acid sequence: CASSGQGNTEAFF.

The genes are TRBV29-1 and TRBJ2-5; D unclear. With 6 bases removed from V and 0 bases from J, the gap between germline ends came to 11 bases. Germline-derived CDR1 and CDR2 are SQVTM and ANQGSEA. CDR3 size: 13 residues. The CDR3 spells CSVDTEYQETQYF. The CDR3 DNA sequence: TGCAGCGTCGACACAGAGTACCAAGAGACCCAGTACTTC.

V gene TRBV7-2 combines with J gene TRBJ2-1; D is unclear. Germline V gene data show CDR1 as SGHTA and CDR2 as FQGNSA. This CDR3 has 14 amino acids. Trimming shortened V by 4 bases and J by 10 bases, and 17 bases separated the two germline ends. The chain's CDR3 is CASSSPTYRWEQFF. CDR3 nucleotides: TGTGCCAGCAGCTCTCCTACATACCGGTGGGAGCAGTTCTTC.

CDR3 coding DNA: TGCAGCGTTACTACCGGGACAGGGGGCGTCTACGAGCAGTACTTC. The encoded protein is CSVTTGTGGVYEQYF. V gene TRBV29-1 combines with J gene TRBJ2-7; TRBD1 aligns across 12 bases. Trimming removed 5 bases from V and 3 bases from J; junction bases left unmatched: 8. Looked up from germline, CDR1 is SQVTM and CDR2 is ANQGSEA. This CDR3 is 15 amino acids long.